This entry features one T cell receptor (beta chain) sequence. Per the original data handling: Reference gene primer amplification gave estimated nucleated cell counts. The table came from immunoSEQ multiplex PCR; TCRdb's copy has only in-frame clones and leaves some out. The DNA gave D and trimming, while V, J and clone size come from that table. The data contain approximately 93,000 clones, about 90% of them singletons. The V and J ends lost 5 bases and 1 base, in that order; junction bases with no gene match: 7. In germline, CDR1 is MNHEY, CDR2 SVGAGI. The CDR3 extends over 15 amino acids. These data come from a study of blood T cell repertoires in COVID-19.

The J gene is TRBJ1-1, the V gene TRBV6-5, with TRBD1 matching over 7 bases. This clonotype originated in a man aged 45-65 years with COVID-19, enrolled during active disease. Sequencing was performed on peripheral blood. Here the CDR3 reads CASSLAGTANTEAFF. As DNA, the CDR3 is TGTGCCAGCAGTCTAGCCGGGACAGCGAACACTGAAGCTTTCTTT.